This TCR beta chain was sequenced for a study of patients and donors after allogeneic stem cell transplantation. V lost 2 bases to trimming and J lost 0 bases; unmatched junction nucleotides: 2. There are 15 residues in the CDR3. From germline, CDR1 is MGHRA and CDR2 YSYEKL. TCRdb reanalysed the RT-PCR reads using MiXCR and keeps one entry per CDR3 protein. The sample holds over 400,000 distinct CDR3 sequences, roughly 17% seen once. The chain uses TRBV4-1 and TRBJ2-7; 9 bases agree with TRBD2. The TCR originated in a human donor who was either an allogeneic HSCT recipient or a stem cell or donor lymphocyte infusion donor (not recorded which). It is not recorded whose cells these are; they may come from a transplant donor. Sample: blood, either unsorted or a sorted T cell fraction (not recorded which). CDR3 residues: CASSQLAGVSYEQYF. The CDR3 region has the DNA TGCGCCAGCAGCCAATTAGCGGGAGTCTCCTACGAGCAGTACTTC.